The T cell receptor (beta chain) described here comes from a study of Tregs in tolerant kidney transplant recipients. CDR3 length: 14 amino acids. Germline CDR1 is PRHDT and CDR2 is FYEKMQ (reference sequence). V trimming: 5 bases; J trimming: 4 bases; junction bases outside the gene matches: 6. Generated by immunoSEQ multiplex PCR, the TCRdb table keeps only in-frame clones and is missing some. The sample includes 20,000 to 25,000 clones, over 70% seen only once; the top ten take about 23%. The nonmyeloablative bone marrow transplants came from related graft donors, with transient mixed chimerism. Unstimulated Tregs (CD4+CD25+CD127-) and CD4+CD25- non-Tregs were sorted from PBMCs.

The receptor comes from a human patient who received a combined kidney and bone marrow transplant. T cells may partly derive from the graft donor. The chain combines TRBV13 with TRBJ2-7, with TRBD1 matching 9 bases. Material: CD8+ T cells from blood (PBMCs), obtained 6 months after the transplant. The CDR3 DNA is TGTGCCAGCAGCCCTGGACAGGGGTGGTACGAGCAGTACTTC. It yields the protein CASSPGQGWYEQYF.